One sample yielded the 19 T cell receptor beta chains listed below, sequenced in a study of T cells in Graves' hyperthyroidism and ophthalmopathy. RNA transcripts served as the template for amplifying TCR beta CDR3 regions. HTBI primers drove first-round RT-PCR of the TCR CDR3. MiXCR, run by TCRdb on the multiplex PCR reads, gives a single entry per CDR3 protein. The table lists hundreds of thousands of distinct CDR3 sequences, 24% of them singletons. Sequences were obtained from blood. The source is a woman in her 30s with Graves' ophthalmopathy.

The J gene is TRBJ2-5, the V gene TRBV2; D is possibly TRBD1 (6 bases). Deletions cut 8 bases from V and 2 bases from J, with 9 bases between. Germline values: CDR1 SNHLY, CDR2 FYNNEI. CDR3 length: 12 residues. CDR3 loop: CASPDRQETQYF. DNA for the CDR3: TGTGCCAGCCCGGACAGACAAGAGACCCAGTACTTC.

The chain uses TRBV7-8 and TRBJ2-2, with D tentatively TRBD1 (6 bases). V shed 3 bases and J shed 5 bases, with 13 bases lying between them. Germline V lookup: CDR1 SGHVS, CDR2 FQNEAQ. The CDR3 is 15 amino acids. DNA for the CDR3: TGTGCCAGCAGCTTTTGGGGGCGAGGAACCGGGGAGCTGTTTTTT. Translated: CASSFWGRGTGELFF. The full variable domain, with the rest looked up from reference TRBV7-8 and TRBJ2-2, is GAGVSQSPRYKVAKRGQDVALRCDPISGHVSLFWYQQALGQGPEFLTYFQNEAQLDKSGLPSDRFFAERPEGSVSTLKIQRTQQEDSAVYLCASSFWGRGTGELFFGEGSRLTVL.

In the case of this clonotype: Compared with germline, one end of the junction differs, possibly owing to a read error. The chain recombines TRBV13 with TRBJ2-5; D possibly corresponds to TRBD2 (5 bases). Germline V gene data show CDR1 as PRHDT and CDR2 as FYEKMQ (reference sequence). This CDR3 is 13 amino acids long. This CDR3 reads CASSRVGKETKYF. The CDR3 region has the DNA TGTGCCAGCAGCCGGGTCGGGAAAGAGACCAAGTACTTC.

In its sample, this clonotype was seen a few times. The chain uses TRBV12-3 or TRBV12-4 and TRBJ2-7, with TRBD1 identical over 12 bases. CDR3 size: 16 residues. With 6 bases clipped from V and 7 bases from J, the junction kept 13 bases outside the gene matches. The CDR3, as DNA: TGTGCCAGCAGCCGGGACAGGGGGCCCCCGCGTGGAGAGCAGTACTTC. This codes for CASSRDRGPPRGEQYF.

The genes are TRBV12-3 or TRBV12-4 and TRBJ1-1; TRBD1 matches 7 bases. V shed 6 bases, J shed 2 bases, and the junction held 12 bases outside the gene matches. The CDR3 has 16 residues. The CDR3 DNA is TGTGCCAGCAGCACAAAAAGAGGGACAGCCAACACTGAAGCTTTCTTT. Translating gives CASSTKRGTANTEAFF.

V is TRBV29-1 and J is TRBJ2-7; D gene ambiguous. This CDR3 is built from 13 residues. V was clipped by 1 base and J by 1 base, with 8 bases between them. Germline V CDR1 and CDR2: SQVTM, ANQGSEA. The CDR3 DNA is TGCAGCGTTGAAGTGCAGTTTTCCTACGAGCAGTACTTC. It yields the protein CSVEVQFSYEQYF.

This clonotype came up a few times. CDR3 amino acids: CASSQEGVGVGYTF. The CDR3, as DNA: TGTGCCAGCAGCCAAGAAGGGGTCGGGGTTGGCTACACCTTC. This chain links TRBV4-2 with TRBJ1-2, with D possibly TRBD1 on 5 matching bases. V was trimmed by 0 bases and J by 7 bases, leaving 12 bases between them. The CDR3 has 14 residues. Germline CDR1 and CDR2: LGHNA and YNFKEQ.

V and J are TRBV6-5 and TRBJ1-2, with D uncertain. CDR1 and CDR2 from the germline V gene are MNHEY and SVGAGI. Trimming shortened V by 0 bases and J by 7 bases, and 18 bases separated the two germline ends. The CDR3 loop spans 16 amino acids. CDR3 coding DNA: TGTGCCAGCAGTTACTCGATCGTCGCGGGGTTAAGTGGCTACACCTTC. It translates to CASSYSIVAGLSGYTF.

In regard to this clonotype: This likely comes from a read error, as the CDR3 has no conserved phenylalanine or tryptophan at its end. V and J are TRBV11-1 and TRBJ2-2; a weak D match, TRBD1 (5 bases). Germline V gives CDR1 SGHAT, CDR2 FQDESV (reference sequence). There are 16 residues in the CDR3. V was clipped by 5 bases and J by 5 bases, with 18 bases between them. The CDR3: CASSPQGTGRTGELFS. DNA of the CDR3: TGTGCCAGCAGCCCCCAGGGAACCGGGCGTACCGGGGAGCTGTTTTCT.

The chain has TRBV12-3 or TRBV12-4 and TRBJ2-7; 8 bases are a match to TRBD2. Losses at the gene ends were 7 bases for V and 6 bases for J; bases not matched to a gene: 8. The CDR3 extends over 13 amino acids. The CDR3 DNA reads as TGTGCCAGCACCGAAGCGGGAGAGGGCGAGCAGTACTTC. Amino acid sequence: CASTEAGEGEQYF.

The table lists this clonotype with many counts. The chain employs TRBV7-2 and TRBJ2-7, with 8 bases that match TRBD2. J gave up 6 bases and V 4 bases, and 17 bases lay outside the gene matches. The CDR3 totals 17 residues. CDR1 is SGHTA, CDR2 FQGNSA, per germline. CDR3 protein: CASSSQGSRGGWVEQYF. As DNA, the CDR3 is TGTGCCAGCAGCTCACAAGGGTCCCGGGGGGGTTGGGTCGAGCAGTACTTC.

This clonotype has at least ten counts. This chain uses TRBV12-3 or TRBV12-4 with TRBJ2-5; no firm D call. The CDR3 is 13 residues long. V was clipped by 3 bases and J by 5 bases, with 10 bases between them. For the CDR3, the DNA is TGTGCCAGCAGTTTCGGTCTTTGGGAGACCCAGTACTTC. This codes for CASSFGLWETQYF.

The table lists this clonotype with many counts. The chain couples TRBV5-1 to TRBJ1-1, with D hard to call. V shed 1 base and J shed 2 bases, with 12 bases lying between them. Germline CDR1 SGHRS, CDR2 YFSETQ. The CDR3 extends over 15 amino acids. The CDR3 DNA reads as TGCGCCAGCAGCTTGTGGGGTTACCAAAACACTGAAGCTTTCTTT. This encodes CASSLWGYQNTEAFF.

This clonotype was seen ten or more times. This chain connects TRBV19 to TRBJ1-2, with 10 bases lining up with TRBD1. This CDR3 has 12 residues. J was trimmed by 5 bases and V by 11 bases; bases with no gene match: 5. Germline V gene data show CDR1 as LNHDA and CDR2 as SQIVND (reference sequence). Written as DNA, the CDR3 is TGTGCCTCGGACAGGGGGGGATATGGCTACACCTTC. This translates into CASDRGGYGYTF. Based on the CDR3 plus reference TRBV19 and TRBJ1-2, the full variable domain is DGGITQSPKYLFRKEGQNVTLSCEQNLNHDAMYWYRQDPGQGLRLIYYSQIVNDFQKGDIAEGYSVSREKKESFPLTVTSAQKNPTAFYLCASDRGGYGYTFGSGTRLTVV.

The chain joins TRBV7-3 to TRBJ2-2; 7 nucleotides match TRBD2. The CDR3 is made up of 14 amino acids. Trimming cost V 3 bases and J 4 bases; bases outside gene matches: 2. The germline V gene encodes CDR1 SGHTA and CDR2 FQGTGA. This CDR3 is CASSFGGGTGELFF. The CDR3 nucleotides read TGTGCCAGCAGCTTTGGGGGGGGCACCGGGGAGCTGTTTTTT.

This clonotype was observed many times. The chain uses TRBV29-1 and TRBJ1-2; TRBD1 matches at 8 bases. This CDR3 is 13 amino acids long. The V and J ends lost 5 bases and 5 bases, in that order; junction bases with no gene match: 7. Germline V gene sequence: CDR1 SQVTM, CDR2 ANQGSEA. Written as DNA, the CDR3 is TGCAGCGTTCACAGGGGGGGACTATATGGCTACACCTTC. Protein: CSVHRGGLYGYTF.

This clonotype was seen at least ten times. The chain uses TRBV12-3 or TRBV12-4 and TRBJ2-7; D not certain. This CDR3 has 13 residues. V was shortened by 3 bases and J by 2 bases, with 8 bases between the two germline ends. CDR3 amino acids: CASSLRSTYEQYF. The CDR3 nucleotides read TGTGCCAGCAGTTTGCGCAGCACCTACGAGCAGTACTTC.

This clonotype was detected many times. V gene TRBV6-4 combines with J gene TRBJ1-3, with TRBD1 matching over 11 bases. The CDR3 extends over 17 amino acids. In germline, CDR1 is MRHNA, CDR2 SNTAGT. V lost 6 bases to trimming and J lost 2 bases; unmatched junction nucleotides: 9. CDR3: CASRPSGTGGPGNTIYF. CDR3 nucleotides: TGTGCCAGCAGACCATCCGGGACAGGGGGTCCTGGAAACACCATATATTTT.

This clonotype was seen more than once but under ten times. The J gene is TRBJ2-7, the V gene TRBV6-1, with D perhaps TRBD2 (6 bases). The CDR3 totals 15 residues. V was cut by 7 bases and J by 6 bases, with 22 bases left in between. Germline V gene sequence: CDR1 MNHNS, CDR2 SASEGT. CDR3 DNA: TGTGCCAGCACCCTCGGGCCGGGGTTGGGAGGCGAGCAGTACTTC. This gives the protein CASTLGPGLGGEQYF.